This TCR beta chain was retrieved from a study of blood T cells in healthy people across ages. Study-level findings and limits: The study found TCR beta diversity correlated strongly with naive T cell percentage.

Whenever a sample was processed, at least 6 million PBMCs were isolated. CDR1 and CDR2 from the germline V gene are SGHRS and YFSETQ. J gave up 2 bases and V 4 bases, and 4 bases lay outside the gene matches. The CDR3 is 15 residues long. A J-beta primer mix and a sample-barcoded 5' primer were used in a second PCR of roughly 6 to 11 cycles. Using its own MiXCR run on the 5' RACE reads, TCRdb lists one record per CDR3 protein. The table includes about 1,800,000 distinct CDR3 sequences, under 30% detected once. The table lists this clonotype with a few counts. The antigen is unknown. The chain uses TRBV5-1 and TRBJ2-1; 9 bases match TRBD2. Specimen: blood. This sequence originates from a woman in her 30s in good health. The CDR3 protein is CASSGAGGPYNEQFF. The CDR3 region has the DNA TGCGCCAGCAGCGGCGCGGGGGGGCCCTACAATGAGCAGTTCTTC.